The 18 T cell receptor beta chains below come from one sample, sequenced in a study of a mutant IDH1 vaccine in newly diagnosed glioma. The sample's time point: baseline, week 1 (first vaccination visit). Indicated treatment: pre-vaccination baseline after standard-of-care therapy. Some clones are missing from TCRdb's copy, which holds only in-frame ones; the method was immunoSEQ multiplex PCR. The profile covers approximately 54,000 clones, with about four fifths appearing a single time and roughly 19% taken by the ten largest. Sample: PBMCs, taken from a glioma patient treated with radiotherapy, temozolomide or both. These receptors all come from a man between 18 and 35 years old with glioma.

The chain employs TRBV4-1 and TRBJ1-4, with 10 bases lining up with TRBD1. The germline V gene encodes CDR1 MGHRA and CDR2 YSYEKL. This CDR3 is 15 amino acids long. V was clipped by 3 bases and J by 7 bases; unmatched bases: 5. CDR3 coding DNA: TGCGCCAGCAGCCATGGACAGGGGGTTGGTGAAAAACTGTTTTTT. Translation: CASSHGQGVGEKLFF.

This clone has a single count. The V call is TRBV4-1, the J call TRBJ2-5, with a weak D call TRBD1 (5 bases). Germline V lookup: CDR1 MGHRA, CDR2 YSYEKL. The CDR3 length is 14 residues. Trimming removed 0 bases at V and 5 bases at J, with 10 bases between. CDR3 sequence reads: CASSQETAGETQYF. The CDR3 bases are TGCGCCAGCAGCCAAGAGACAGCCGGGGAGACCCAGTACTTC.

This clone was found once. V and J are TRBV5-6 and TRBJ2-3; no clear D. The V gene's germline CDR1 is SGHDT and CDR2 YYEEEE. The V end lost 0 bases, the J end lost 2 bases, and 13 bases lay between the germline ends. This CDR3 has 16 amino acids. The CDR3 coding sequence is TGTGCCAGCAGCTTGGTCCGGAAGCCTAACACAGATACGCAGTATTTT. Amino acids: CASSLVRKPNTDTQYF.

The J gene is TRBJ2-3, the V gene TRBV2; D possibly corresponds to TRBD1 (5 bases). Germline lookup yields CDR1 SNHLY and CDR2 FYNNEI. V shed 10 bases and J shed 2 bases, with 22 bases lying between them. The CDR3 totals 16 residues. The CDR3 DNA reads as TGTGCCACCCAGCCTTTTTCACCGACAGCCACAGATACGCAGTATTTT. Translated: CATQPFSPTATDTQYF.

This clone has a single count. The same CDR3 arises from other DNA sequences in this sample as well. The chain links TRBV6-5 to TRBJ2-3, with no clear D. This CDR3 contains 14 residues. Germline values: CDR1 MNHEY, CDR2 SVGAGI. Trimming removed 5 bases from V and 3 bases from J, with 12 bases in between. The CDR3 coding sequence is TGTGCCAGCAGTCTGGGTTCGAGGACAGATACGCAGTATTTT. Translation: CASSLGSRTDTQYF.

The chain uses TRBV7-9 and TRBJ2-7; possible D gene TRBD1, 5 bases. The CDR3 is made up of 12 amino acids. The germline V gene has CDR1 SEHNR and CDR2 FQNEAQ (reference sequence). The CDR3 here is CTSRSQGDEQYF. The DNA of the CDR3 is TGTACCTCCAGGTCCCAAGGGGACGAGCAGTACTTC.

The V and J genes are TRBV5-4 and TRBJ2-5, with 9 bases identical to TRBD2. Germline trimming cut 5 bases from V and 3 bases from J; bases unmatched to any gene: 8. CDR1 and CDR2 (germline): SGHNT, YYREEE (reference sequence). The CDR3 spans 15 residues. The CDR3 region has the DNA TGTGCCAGCAGGACTCTAGCGGGGCGGGAAGAGACCCAGTACTTC. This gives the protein CASRTLAGREETQYF.

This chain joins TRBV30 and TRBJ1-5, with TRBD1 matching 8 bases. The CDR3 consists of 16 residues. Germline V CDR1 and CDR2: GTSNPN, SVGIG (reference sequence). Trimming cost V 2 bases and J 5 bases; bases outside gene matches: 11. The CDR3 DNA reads TGTGCCTGGAGTCCGCAGGGGGCAATTAGGGATCAGCCCCAGCATTTT. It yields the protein CAWSPQGAIRDQPQHF.

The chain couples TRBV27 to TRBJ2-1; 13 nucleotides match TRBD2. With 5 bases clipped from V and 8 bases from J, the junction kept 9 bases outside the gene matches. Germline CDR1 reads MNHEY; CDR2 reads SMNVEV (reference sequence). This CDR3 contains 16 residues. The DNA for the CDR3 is TGTGCCAGCAGTCCGTCAATGGGACTAGCGGGATATGAGCAGTTCTTC. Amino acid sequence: CASSPSMGLAGYEQFF.

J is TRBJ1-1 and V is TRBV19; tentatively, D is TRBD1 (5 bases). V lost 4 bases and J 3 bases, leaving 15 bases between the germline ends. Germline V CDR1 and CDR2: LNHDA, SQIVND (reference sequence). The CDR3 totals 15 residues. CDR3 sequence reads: CASSNPKQGYTEAFF. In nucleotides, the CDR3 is TGTGCCAGTAGTAACCCCAAGCAGGGATACACTGAAGCTTTCTTT.

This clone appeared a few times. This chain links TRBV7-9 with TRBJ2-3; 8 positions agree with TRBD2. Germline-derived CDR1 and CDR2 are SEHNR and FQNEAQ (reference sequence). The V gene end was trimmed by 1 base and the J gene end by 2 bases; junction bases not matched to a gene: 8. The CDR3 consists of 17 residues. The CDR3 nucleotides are TGTGCCAGCAGCTTAGATGTAGCGGGGATCTACACAGATACGCAGTATTTT. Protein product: CASSLDVAGIYTDTQYF.

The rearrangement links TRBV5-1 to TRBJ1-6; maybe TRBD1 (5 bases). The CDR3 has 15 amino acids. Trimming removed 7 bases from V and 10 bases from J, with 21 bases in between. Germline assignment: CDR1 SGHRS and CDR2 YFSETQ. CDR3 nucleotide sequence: TGCGCCAGCCGTGTCTCCCGGGACCTATGGTCACCCCTCCACTTT. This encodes CASRVSRDLWSPLHF.

The CDR3, as DNA: TGCGCCAGCAGCCGGAACTACGAGGACACTGAAGCTTTCTTT. This encodes CASSRNYEDTEAFF. The rearrangement links TRBV4-3 to TRBJ1-1; no definite D call. Trimming stripped 4 bases from V and 3 bases from J, with 12 bases between. This CDR3 spans 14 amino acids. The V gene's germline CDR1 is LGHNA and CDR2 YSLEER.

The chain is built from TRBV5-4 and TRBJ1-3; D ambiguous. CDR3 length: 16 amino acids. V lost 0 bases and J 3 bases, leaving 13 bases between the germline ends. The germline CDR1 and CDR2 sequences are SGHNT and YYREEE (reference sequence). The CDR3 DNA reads TGTGCCAGCAGCTTGGGACGGACCGAGTTTGGAAACACCATATATTTT. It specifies CASSLGRTEFGNTIYF.

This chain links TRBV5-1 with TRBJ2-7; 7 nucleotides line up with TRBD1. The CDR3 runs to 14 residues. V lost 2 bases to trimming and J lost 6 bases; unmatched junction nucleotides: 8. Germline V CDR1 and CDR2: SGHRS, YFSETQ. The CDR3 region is CASSLRTGGIEQYF. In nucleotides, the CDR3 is TGCGCCAGCAGCTTAAGGACAGGTGGAATCGAGCAGTACTTC.

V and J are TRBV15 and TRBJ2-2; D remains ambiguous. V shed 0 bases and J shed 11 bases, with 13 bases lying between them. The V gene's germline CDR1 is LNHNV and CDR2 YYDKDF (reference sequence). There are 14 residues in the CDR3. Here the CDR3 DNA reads TGTGCCACCAGCAGAGACCCTACAGTCGTCGAGCTGTTTTTT. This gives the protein CATSRDPTVVELFF.

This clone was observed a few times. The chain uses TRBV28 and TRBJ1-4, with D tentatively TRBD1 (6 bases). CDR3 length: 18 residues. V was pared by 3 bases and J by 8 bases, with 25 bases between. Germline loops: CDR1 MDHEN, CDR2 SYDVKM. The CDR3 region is CASSFRKTRGRGWEKLFF. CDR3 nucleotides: TGTGCCAGCAGTTTCCGTAAAACCCGGGGGCGCGGGTGGGAAAAACTGTTTTTT.

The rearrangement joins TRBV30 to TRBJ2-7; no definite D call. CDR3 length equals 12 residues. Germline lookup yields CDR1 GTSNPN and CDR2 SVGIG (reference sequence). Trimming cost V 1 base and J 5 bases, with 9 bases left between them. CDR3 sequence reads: CAWSGGFDEQYF. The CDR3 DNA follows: TGTGCCTGGAGTGGTGGGTTCGACGAGCAGTACTTC.